The next 4 T cell receptor beta chains were all read from a single sample in a study of shared clonotypes between healthy human individuals. Libraries were prepared by immunoSEQ multiplex PCR; TCRdb keeps only in-frame clonotypes and omits some of them. Among approximately 1.5 million clones listed, about 98% were seen once. Sequenced material: naive CD4+ T cells sorted from blood. Indicated subset: CD45RA+ positively selected. All receptors come from a man younger than 45 in good health.

J is TRBJ2-7 and V is TRBV5-1; D gene ambiguous. Trimming shortened V by 3 bases and J by 2 bases, and 12 bases separated the two germline ends. The CDR3 spans 14 residues. The germline V gene encodes CDR1 SGHRS and CDR2 YFSETQ. CDR3 amino acids: CASSSRQIPYEQYF. The CDR3 region has the DNA TGCGCCAGCAGCTCCCGCCAGATTCCCTACGAGCAGTACTTC.

The chain carries TRBV5-1 and TRBJ1-3, with 8 positions matching TRBD1. The CDR3 sequence is 13 residues long. With 4 bases clipped from V and 4 bases from J, the junction kept 1 base outside the gene matches. CDR1 and CDR2 from the germline V gene are SGHRS and YFSETQ. CDR3 protein: CASSRTGGNTIYF. The CDR3 DNA is TGCGCCAGCAGCCGGACAGGGGGAAACACCATATATTTT.

This chain connects TRBV2 to TRBJ2-7; possibly TRBD1 for D (5 bases). The CDR3 length is 16 residues. The V gene's germline CDR1 is SNHLY and CDR2 FYNNEI. Trimming left V 4 bases short and J 0 bases short, with 16 bases between. The CDR3 protein is CASSGNKHRSSYEQYF. CDR3 in DNA: TGTGCCAGCAGTGGTAACAAGCACAGGAGCTCCTACGAGCAGTACTTC.

In regard to this clone: Germline and junction disagree at one end, which may indicate a read error. The chain is built from TRBV2 and TRBJ2-7; 11 bases are a match to TRBD1. Germline values: CDR1 SNHLY, CDR2 FYNNEI. This CDR3 contains 13 residues. Here the CDR3 DNA reads TGTGCCGGCCGGGACAGGGGGTCCTCCGAGCAGTACTTC. Its protein is CAGRDRGSSEQYF.